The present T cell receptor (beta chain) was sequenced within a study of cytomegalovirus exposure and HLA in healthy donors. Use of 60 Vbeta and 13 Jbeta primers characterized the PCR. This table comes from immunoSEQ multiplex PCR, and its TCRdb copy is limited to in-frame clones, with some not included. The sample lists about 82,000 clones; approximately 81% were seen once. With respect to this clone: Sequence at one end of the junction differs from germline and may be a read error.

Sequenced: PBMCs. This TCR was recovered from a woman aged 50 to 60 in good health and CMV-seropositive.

CDR3 loop: CASRKGLAAETQYF. CDR3 DNA: TGTGCTAGCAGAAAGGGACTAGCGGCGGAGACCCAGTACTTC. V and J are TRBV7-7 and TRBJ2-5; TRBD2 aligns across 11 bases. Germline V gene sequence: CDR1 SSHAT, CDR2 FNYEAQ (reference sequence). This CDR3 is 14 amino acids long. Variable domain in full (rest from reference TRBV7-7 and TRBJ2-5): GAGVSQSPRYKVTKRGQDVTLRCDPISSHATLYWYQQALGQGPEFLTYFNYEAQPDKSGLPSDRFSAERPEGSISTLTIQRTEQRDSAMYRCASRKGLAAETQYFGPGTRLLVL.